This entry lists 28 T cell receptor beta chains sequenced from one sample in a study of shared clonotypes between healthy human individuals (dated by TCRdb to about 2020). The library was built by means of the immunoSEQ multiplex PCR assay. TCRdb took this table from immuneACCESS and kept in-frame rearrangements with V and J called. Such tables lack part of the clones; where checked against another copy, unresolved V genes explain under half of the gap, and the rest is unexplained. This sample holds fewer than 1 million clones; 90% to 98% were observed only once. The ten most abundant clones make up approximately 0.2% of the sample. CD8 naive samples consisted of CD45RO-negative cells that were positively selected for CCR7, yielding a CD45RA+CCR7+ population without TemRA cells. Sequencing input: naive CD8+ T cells sorted from blood. Interpreted using the paper, the cell subset or site label stands for: CD45RA+CCR7+. All receptors come from a man aged 30 to 39 in good health.

The chain employs TRBV7-9 and TRBJ2-7, with 8 bases that match TRBD1. The CDR3 consists of 14 residues. The V gene end was trimmed by 5 bases and the J gene end by 6 bases; junction bases not matched to a gene: 9. Per the germline V gene, CDR1 is SEHNR and CDR2 is FQNEAQ (reference sequence). CDR3 protein: CASSHAGGWVEQYF. The DNA for the CDR3 is TGTGCCAGCAGCCACGCAGGGGGCTGGGTCGAGCAGTACTTC.

On this clone itself: The same CDR3 can be traced to other DNA sequences in this sample. The chain links TRBV7-2 to TRBJ2-7, with TRBD2 identical over 7 bases. The CDR3 contains 14 residues. V was clipped by 1 base and J by 3 bases; unmatched bases: 3. Looked up from germline, CDR1 is SGHTA and CDR2 is FQGNSA. This CDR3 is CASSLGLAVYEQYF. The CDR3 coding sequence is TGTGCCAGCAGCTTAGGACTAGCAGTCTACGAGCAGTACTTC.

This clone showed up just once. The V call is TRBV4-3, the J call TRBJ2-7, with D uncertain. V lost 0 bases and J lost 2, with 11 bases in between. Germline V gene sequence: CDR1 LGHNA, CDR2 YSLEER. There are 15 residues in the CDR3. For the CDR3, the DNA is TGCGCCAGCAGCCAAGACTCGGTTTCCCCCTACGAGCAGTACTTC. Amino acid sequence: CASSQDSVSPYEQYF.

The V gene is TRBV13, the J gene TRBJ1-2; no definite D call. The CDR3 runs to 15 residues. CDR1 and CDR2 (germline): PRHDT, FYEKMQ (reference sequence). Deletions cut 6 bases from V and 6 bases from J, with 20 bases between. The CDR3 sequence: CASSELVRSRDGYTF. In nucleotides, the CDR3 is TGTGCCAGCAGTGAGCTTGTCAGAAGCCGGGATGGCTACACCTTC.

The rearrangement joins TRBV5-1 to TRBJ2-1; 12 positions agree with TRBD1. Germline-derived CDR1 and CDR2 are SGHRS and YFSETQ. After removal of 0 bases from V and 7 bases from J, the junction contained 5 bases not matched to a gene. The CDR3 totals 16 residues. CDR3 in amino acids: CASSLEGTGGFNEQFF. The CDR3 DNA follows: TGCGCCAGCAGCTTGGAGGGGACAGGGGGCTTTAATGAGCAGTTCTTC.

V gene TRBV21-1 combines with J gene TRBJ2-5; the table's TRBD2 call for D was not verified on the DNA. TRBV21-1 is shown as a pseudogene. The CDR3 has 17 amino acids. Written as DNA, the CDR3 is TGTGCCAGCAGCAAACGGGGGCGGGAGGGCCTAGGAGAGACCCAGTACTTC. Residues: CASSKRGREGLGETQYF.

A single count supports this clone. V usage is TRBV11-2 and J usage is TRBJ1-2; D may be TRBD1 (6 bases). Looked up from germline, CDR1 is SGHAT and CDR2 is FQNNGV. V lost 5 bases and J lost 4, with 17 bases in between. The CDR3 is 15 residues long. The CDR3 DNA reads TGTGCCAGCAGCATAGGAGTGGGGGGCGGCTATGGCTACACCTTC. Residues: CASSIGVGGGYGYTF.

Notes on this clone: Other DNA sequences in the sample encode the same CDR3. The chain joins TRBV5-6 to TRBJ1-5; D remains ambiguous. V lost 2 bases, J lost 3 bases, and 3 bases lay in between. Germline V gives CDR1 SGHDT, CDR2 YYEEEE. The CDR3 has 12 residues. The CDR3 nucleotides are TGTGCCAGCAGCTTAGACAATCAGCCCCAGCATTTT. Protein product: CASSLDNQPQHF.

The V call is TRBV27, the J call TRBJ1-4, with D unresolved. Germline lookup yields CDR1 MNHEY and CDR2 SMNVEV (reference sequence). Trimming removed 6 bases at V and 7 bases at J, with 12 bases between. The CDR3 has 13 amino acids. The CDR3 bases are TGTGCCAGCAGGGAAGTGGATAGTGAAAAACTGTTTTTT. Its protein is CASREVDSEKLFF. Full variable domain (rest looked up from reference TRBV27 and TRBJ1-4): EAQVTQNPRYLITVTGKKLTVTCSQNMNHEYMSWYRQDPGLGLRQIYYSMNVEVTDKGDVPEGYKVSRKEKRNFPLILESPSPNQTSLYFCASREVDSEKLFFGSGTQLSVL.

The chain carries TRBV2 and TRBJ2-7; D gene uncertain. Germline loops: CDR1 SNHLY, CDR2 FYNNEI. This CDR3 is 13 amino acids long. Trimming took 1 base from V and 7 from J, leaving 11 bases between them. CDR3 bases: TGTGCCAGCAGTGAAGTATCTGCGGTAGAGCAGTACTTC. It encodes CASSEVSAVEQYF.

On this clone: Within the sample, other DNA sequences also encode this same CDR3. This chain connects TRBV7-9 to TRBJ2-7; no clear D gene. The CDR3 loop spans 14 amino acids. Trimming pared 0 bases from V and 1 base from J, leaving 7 bases between. The germline V gene has CDR1 SEHNR and CDR2 FQNEAQ (reference sequence). CDR3 amino acids: CASSLAGTSYEQYF. The CDR3 nucleotides are TGTGCCAGCAGCTTAGCCGGAACGTCCTACGAGCAGTACTTC.

This chain joins TRBV28 and TRBJ2-7; D ambiguous. CDR3 length: 14 residues. The ends were cut back, 4 bases at V and 6 bases at J, with 16 bases in the middle. Germline values: CDR1 MDHEN, CDR2 SYDVKM. CDR3 region: CASSSSGGAVEQYF. The CDR3 nucleotides read TGTGCCAGCAGTTCCTCCGGCGGTGCGGTCGAGCAGTACTTC.

Note on this clone: In the same sample, other DNA sequences code for this CDR3. The chain couples TRBV27 to TRBJ2-7, with 9 positions matching TRBD1. This CDR3 comprises 14 residues. V lost 8 bases, J lost 2 bases, and 7 bases stayed unmatched. Looked up from germline, CDR1 is MNHEY and CDR2 is SMNVEV (reference sequence). The CDR3 is CASSWGTGTYEQYF. CDR3 sequence (DNA): TGTGCCAGCTCTTGGGGGACAGGGACCTACGAGCAGTACTTC.

The chain uses TRBV9 and TRBJ2-3; 7 nucleotides match TRBD2. The length of the CDR3 is 16 residues. Germline CDR1 reads SGDLS; CDR2 reads YYNGEE. Unmatched junction bases numbered 10, after V lost 4 bases and J lost 2 bases. The CDR3, as DNA: TGTGCCAGCAGCCCCCGGGAGCGGGAATTCACAGATACGCAGTATTTT. It translates to CASSPREREFTDTQYF.

The chain carries TRBV10-3 and TRBJ2-3; 7 bases fit TRBD2. Unmatched junction bases numbered 5, after V lost 9 bases and J lost 2 bases. The CDR3 contains 13 residues. Germline CDR1 is ENHRY and CDR2 is SYGVKD. The CDR3 region has the DNA TGTGCCATTGGGGGAGGGGCCACAGATACGCAGTATTTT. This gives the protein CAIGGGATDTQYF.

The chain combines TRBV7-6 with TRBJ2-1, with 7 bases lining up with TRBD2. Per the germline V gene, CDR1 is SGHVS and CDR2 is FNYEAQ. V dropped 0 bases and J dropped 7; count of bases not matched to a gene: 9. The CDR3 extends over 16 amino acids. CDR3 coding DNA: TGTGCCAGCAGCTTAGCGCGGGCGGGAGTAGCAAATGAGCAGTTCTTC. Its protein is CASSLARAGVANEQFF.

The chain is built from TRBV28 and TRBJ2-2; D not resolved. Germline CDR1 MDHEN, CDR2 SYDVKM. The CDR3 is 15 residues long. The germline V and J ends were trimmed by 3 bases and 4 bases, with 12 bases remaining between them. The CDR3 sequence is CASSFPQVSTGELFF. DNA of the CDR3: TGTGCCAGCAGTTTTCCGCAGGTCTCCACCGGGGAGCTGTTTTTT.

The chain is built from TRBV4-1 and TRBJ2-1, with D tentatively TRBD2 (6 bases). Germline CDR1 reads MGHRA; CDR2 reads YSYEKL. Trimming removed 5 bases at V and 7 bases at J, with 9 bases between. The CDR3 length is 12 residues. CDR3 amino acids: CASSYLANEQFF. DNA of the CDR3: TGCGCCAGCAGCTACCTAGCGAATGAGCAGTTCTTC.

This chain joins TRBV9 and TRBJ2-1; D possibly corresponds to TRBD2 (6 bases). This CDR3 has 14 amino acids. Germline-derived CDR1 and CDR2 are SGDLS and YYNGEE. V was clipped by 4 bases and J by 4 bases, with 12 bases between them. The CDR3: CASSIGGGYNEQFF. Written as DNA, the CDR3 is TGTGCCAGCAGCATCGGGGGTGGATACAATGAGCAGTTCTTC.

A remark on this clone: Germline is not matched at one junction end, which may reflect a read error. The chain carries TRBV5-6 and TRBJ1-1; D is undetermined. Germline lookup yields CDR1 SGHDT and CDR2 YYEEEE. The CDR3 is 13 residues long. CDR3: CASSLRVNTEAFF. For the CDR3, the DNA is TGTGCCAGCAGCTTGAGGGTGAATACTGAAGCTTTCTTT.

This sequence joins TRBV2 and TRBJ2-1, with TRBD2 as a possible D gene (6 bases). V was clipped by 8 bases and J by 8 bases, with 13 bases between them. Per the germline V gene, CDR1 is SNHLY and CDR2 is FYNNEI. The CDR3 spans 12 residues. The CDR3 loop reads CASEWSGDEQFF. The CDR3 DNA follows: TGTGCCAGCGAATGGTCGGGGGATGAGCAGTTCTTC.

This rearrangement joins TRBV6-5 to TRBJ2-1; TRBD2 agrees at 8 bases. After removal of 1 base from V and 10 bases from J, the junction contained 12 bases not matched to a gene. The CDR3 is 16 amino acids. Looked up from germline, CDR1 is MNHEY and CDR2 is SVGAGI. This CDR3 reads CASSYFTGGKFREQFF. The CDR3 region has the DNA TGTGCCAGCAGTTACTTCACGGGGGGGAAATTTAGAGAGCAGTTCTTC.

V is TRBV5-1 and J is TRBJ2-2, with D possibly being TRBD2 (7 bases). The V end lost 0 bases, the J end lost 4 bases, and 10 bases lay between the germline ends. Germline lookup yields CDR1 SGHRS and CDR2 YFSETQ. This CDR3 has 15 residues. CDR3 sequence: CASSLEGGLTGELFF. The DNA of the CDR3 is TGCGCCAGCAGCTTGGAGGGGGGGCTCACCGGGGAGCTGTTTTTT. The complete variable domain, with remaining parts taken from reference TRBV5-1 and TRBJ2-2, reads KAGVTQTPRYLIKTRGQQVTLSCSPISGHRSVSWYQQTPGQGLQFLFEYFSETQRNKGNFPGRFSGRQFSNSRSEMNVSTLELGDSALYLCASSLEGGLTGELFFGEGSRLTVL.

V usage is TRBV28 and J usage is TRBJ2-6, with D possibly TRBD2 on 6 matching bases. The V end was cut by 5 bases, the J end by 4 bases, with 27 bases between. This CDR3 spans 20 amino acids. Germline CDR1 and CDR2: MDHEN and SYDVKM. The CDR3 DNA follows: TGTGCCAGCAGTATAACAATCGTCGGGGAGGATATTGCAGGGGCCAACGTCCTGACTTTC. Translated, it gives CASSITIVGEDIAGANVLTF.

V usage is TRBV10-3 and J usage is TRBJ2-2; 8 bases agree with TRBD1. Trimming took 10 bases from V and 4 from J; bases not matched to a gene: 5. Germline V gene sequence: CDR1 ENHRY, CDR2 SYGVKD. This CDR3 has 13 residues. The CDR3 loop reads CATQTGATGELFF. In nucleotides, the CDR3 is TGTGCCACGCAGACAGGGGCCACCGGGGAGCTGTTTTTT.

This chain connects TRBV7-9 to TRBJ2-3, with D perhaps being TRBD1 or TRBD2 (5 bases each). The germline V gene encodes CDR1 SEHNR and CDR2 FQNEAQ (reference sequence). Trimming shortened V by 5 bases and J by 2 bases, and 20 bases separated the two germline ends. This CDR3 spans 17 amino acids. This CDR3 is CASSPPTGTPNTDTQYF. CDR3 nucleotide sequence: TGTGCCAGCAGCCCCCCGACCGGGACGCCTAACACAGATACGCAGTATTTT.

The V gene is TRBV14, the J gene TRBJ2-1; D is unclear. V lost 1 base and J 3 bases, leaving 4 bases between the germline ends. CDR3 length equals 13 residues. The germline V gene has CDR1 SGHDN and CDR2 FVKESK. The CDR3 sequence: CASSQGDYNEQFF. DNA for the CDR3: TGTGCCAGCAGCCAAGGGGACTACAATGAGCAGTTCTTC.

This chain uses TRBV18 with TRBJ2-2, with TRBD1 matching 7 bases. The CDR3 length is 17 residues. Germline V gene lookup returns CDR1 KGHSH and CDR2 LQKENI. V dropped 3 bases and J dropped 8; count of bases not matched to a gene: 15. The CDR3, as DNA: TGTGCCAGCTCACCGGATTCCGGGACAGCTTCTTGGGGGGAGCTGTTTTTT. Its translation is CASSPDSGTASWGELFF. Supplemented by reference TRBV18 and TRBJ2-2, the full variable domain reads NAGVMQNPRHLVRRRGQEARLRCSPMKGHSHVYWYRQLPEEGLKFMVYLQKENIIDESGMPKERFSAEFPKEGPSILRIQQVVRGDSAAYFCASSPDSGTASWGELFFGEGSRLTVL.